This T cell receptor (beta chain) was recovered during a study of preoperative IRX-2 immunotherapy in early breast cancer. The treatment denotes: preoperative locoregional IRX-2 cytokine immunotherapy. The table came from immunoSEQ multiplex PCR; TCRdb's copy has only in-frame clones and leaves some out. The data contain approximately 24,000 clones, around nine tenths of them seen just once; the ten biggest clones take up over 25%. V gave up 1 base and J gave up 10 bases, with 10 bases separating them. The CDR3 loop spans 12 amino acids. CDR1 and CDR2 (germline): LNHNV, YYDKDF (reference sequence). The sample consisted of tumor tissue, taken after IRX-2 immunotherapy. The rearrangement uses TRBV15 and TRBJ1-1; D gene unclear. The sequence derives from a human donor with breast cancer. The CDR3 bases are TGTGCCACCAGCAGAGTGGGGTACGGAGCTTTCTTT. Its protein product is CATSRVGYGAFF.